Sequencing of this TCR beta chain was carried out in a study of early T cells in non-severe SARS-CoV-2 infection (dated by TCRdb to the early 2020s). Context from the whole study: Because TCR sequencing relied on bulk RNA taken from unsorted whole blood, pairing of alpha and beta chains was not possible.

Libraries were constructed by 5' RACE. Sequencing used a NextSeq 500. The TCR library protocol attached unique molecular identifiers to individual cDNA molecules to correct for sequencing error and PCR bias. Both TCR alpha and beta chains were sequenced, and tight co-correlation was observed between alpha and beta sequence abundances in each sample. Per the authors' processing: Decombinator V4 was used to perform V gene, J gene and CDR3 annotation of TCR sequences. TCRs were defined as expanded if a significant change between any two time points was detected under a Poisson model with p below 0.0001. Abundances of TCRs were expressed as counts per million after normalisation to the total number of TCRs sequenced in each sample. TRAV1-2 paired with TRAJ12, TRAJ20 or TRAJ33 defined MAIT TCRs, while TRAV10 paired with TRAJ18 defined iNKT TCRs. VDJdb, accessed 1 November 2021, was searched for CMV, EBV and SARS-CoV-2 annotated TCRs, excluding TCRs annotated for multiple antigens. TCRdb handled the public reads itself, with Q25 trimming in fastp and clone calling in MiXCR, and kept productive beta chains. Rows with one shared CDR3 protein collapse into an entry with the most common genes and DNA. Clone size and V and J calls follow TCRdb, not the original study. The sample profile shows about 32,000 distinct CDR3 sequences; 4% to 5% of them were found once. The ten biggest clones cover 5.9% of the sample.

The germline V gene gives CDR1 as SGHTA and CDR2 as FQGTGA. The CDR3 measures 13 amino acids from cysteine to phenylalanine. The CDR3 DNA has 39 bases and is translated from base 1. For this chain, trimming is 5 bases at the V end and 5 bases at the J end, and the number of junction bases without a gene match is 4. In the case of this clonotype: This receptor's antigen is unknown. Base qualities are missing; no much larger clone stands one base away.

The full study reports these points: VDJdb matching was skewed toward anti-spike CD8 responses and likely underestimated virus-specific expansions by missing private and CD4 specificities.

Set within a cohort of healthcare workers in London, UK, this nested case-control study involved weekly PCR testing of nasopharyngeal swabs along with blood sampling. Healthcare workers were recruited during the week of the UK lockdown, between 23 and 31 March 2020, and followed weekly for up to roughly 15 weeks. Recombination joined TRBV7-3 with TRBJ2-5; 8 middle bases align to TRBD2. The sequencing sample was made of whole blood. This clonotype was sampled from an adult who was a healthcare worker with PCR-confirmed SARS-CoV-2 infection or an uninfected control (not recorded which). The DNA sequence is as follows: TGTGCCAGCAGCAAGACTAGCGAGGAGACCCAGTACTTC. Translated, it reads CASSKTSEETQYF.